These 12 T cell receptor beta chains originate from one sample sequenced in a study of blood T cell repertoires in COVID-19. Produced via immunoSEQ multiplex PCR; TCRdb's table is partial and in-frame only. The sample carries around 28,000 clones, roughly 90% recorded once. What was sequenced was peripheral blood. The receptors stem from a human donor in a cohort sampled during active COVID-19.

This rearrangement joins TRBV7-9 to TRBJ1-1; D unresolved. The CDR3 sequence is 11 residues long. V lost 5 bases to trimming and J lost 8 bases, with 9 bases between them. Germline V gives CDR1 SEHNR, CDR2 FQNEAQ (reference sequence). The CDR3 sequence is CASSQPGEAFF. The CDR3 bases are TGTGCCAGCAGCCAACCGGGGGAAGCTTTCTTT.

The CDR3 spells CSVGDPQEGYTF. The CDR3 coding sequence is TGCAGCGTCGGAGACCCTCAAGAAGGCTACACCTTC. The V and J genes are TRBV29-1 and TRBJ1-2; D unclear. Germline V CDR1 and CDR2: SQVTM, ANQGSEA. The V end lost 6 bases, the J end lost 8 bases, and 16 bases lay between the germline ends. CDR3 size: 12 residues.

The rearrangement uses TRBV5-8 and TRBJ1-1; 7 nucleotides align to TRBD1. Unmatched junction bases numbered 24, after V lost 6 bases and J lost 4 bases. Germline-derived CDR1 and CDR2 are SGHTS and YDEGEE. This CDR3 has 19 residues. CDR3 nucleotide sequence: TGTGCCAGCACCAAGGCAGGGACAGTTGCAACGGGGAGTTTCACTGAAGCTTTCTTT. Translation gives CASTKAGTVATGSFTEAFF.

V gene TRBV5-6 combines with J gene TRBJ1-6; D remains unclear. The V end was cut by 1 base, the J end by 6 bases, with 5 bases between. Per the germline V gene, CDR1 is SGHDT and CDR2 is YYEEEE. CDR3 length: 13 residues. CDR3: CASSLLSNSPLHF. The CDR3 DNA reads TGTGCCAGCAGCTTGCTCTCTAATTCACCCCTCCACTTT. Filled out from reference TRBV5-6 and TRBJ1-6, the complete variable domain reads DAGVTQSPTHLIKTRGQQVTLRCSPKSGHDTVSWYQQALGQGPQFIFQYYEEEERQRGNFPDRFSGHQFPNYSSELNVNALLLGDSALYLCASSLLSNSPLHFGNGTRLTVT.

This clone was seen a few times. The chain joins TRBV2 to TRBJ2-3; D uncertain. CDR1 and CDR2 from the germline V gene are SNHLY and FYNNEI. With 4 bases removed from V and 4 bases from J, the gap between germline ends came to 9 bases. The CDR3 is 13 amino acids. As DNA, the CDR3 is TGTGCCAGCAGTGTCTCCCTCCCAGATACGCAGTATTTT. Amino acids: CASSVSLPDTQYF.

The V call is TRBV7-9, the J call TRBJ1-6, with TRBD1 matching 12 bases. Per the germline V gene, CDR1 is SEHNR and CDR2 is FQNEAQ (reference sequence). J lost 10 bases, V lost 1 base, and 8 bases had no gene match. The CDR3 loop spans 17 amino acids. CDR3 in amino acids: CASSLGGTGGARSPLHF. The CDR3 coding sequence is TGTGCCAGCAGCTTAGGTGGGACAGGGGGCGCGAGGTCACCCCTCCACTTT.

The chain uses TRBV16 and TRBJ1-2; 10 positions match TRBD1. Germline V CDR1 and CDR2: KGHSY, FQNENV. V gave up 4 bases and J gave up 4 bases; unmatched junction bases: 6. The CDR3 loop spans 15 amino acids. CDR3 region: CASSRRQGAAYGYTF. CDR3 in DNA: TGTGCCAGCAGCCGACGACAGGGGGCAGCCTATGGCTACACCTTC.

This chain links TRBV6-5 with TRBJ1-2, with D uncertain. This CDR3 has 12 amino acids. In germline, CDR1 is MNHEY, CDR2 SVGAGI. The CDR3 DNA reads TGTGCGAGCGTAGGAGGGAACTATGGCTACACCTTC. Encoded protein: CASVGGNYGYTF.

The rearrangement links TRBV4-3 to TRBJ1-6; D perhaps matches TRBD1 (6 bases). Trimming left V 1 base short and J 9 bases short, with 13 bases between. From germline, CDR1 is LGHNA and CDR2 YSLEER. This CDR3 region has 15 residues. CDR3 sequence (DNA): TGCGCCAGCAGCCAAGCAACGGACAGTTCTTCACCCCTCCACTTT. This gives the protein CASSQATDSSSPLHF.

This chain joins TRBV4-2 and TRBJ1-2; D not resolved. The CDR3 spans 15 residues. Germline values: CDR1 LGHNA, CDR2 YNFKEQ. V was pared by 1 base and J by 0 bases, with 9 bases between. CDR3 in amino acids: CASSQVSGSNYGYTF. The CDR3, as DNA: TGTGCCAGCAGCCAAGTCTCCGGGTCTAACTATGGCTACACCTTC.

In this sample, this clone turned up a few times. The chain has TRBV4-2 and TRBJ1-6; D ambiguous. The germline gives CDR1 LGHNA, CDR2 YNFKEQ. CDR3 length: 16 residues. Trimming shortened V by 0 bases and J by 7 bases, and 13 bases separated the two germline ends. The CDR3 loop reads CASSQDRTGGNSPLHF. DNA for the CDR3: TGTGCCAGCAGCCAAGATAGGACGGGAGGAAATTCACCCCTCCACTTT.

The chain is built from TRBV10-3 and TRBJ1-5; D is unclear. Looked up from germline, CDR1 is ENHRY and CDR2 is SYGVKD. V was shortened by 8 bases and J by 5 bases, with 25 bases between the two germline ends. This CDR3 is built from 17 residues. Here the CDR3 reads CAIHIPWSRSEYQPQHF. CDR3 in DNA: TGTGCCATCCATATACCCTGGTCCCGGAGTGAATATCAGCCCCAGCATTTT.